The T cell receptor beta chain under discussion was sequenced for a study of blood T cell repertoires in COVID-19. Study summary: Samples of COVID-19 (acute and convalescent) were obtained from the United States, Italy and Spain.

Trimming took 1 base from V and 4 from J, leaving 5 bases between them. CDR1 MNHNS and CDR2 SASEGT come from the germline V gene. The CDR3 has 13 residues. Profiling relied on immunoSEQ multiplex PCR, and the TCRdb table lists in-frame clones only, not all of them. This repertoire shows just under 40,000 clones, around 87% found once; its top ten account for about 25%. The sequenced material came from peripheral blood. The chain has TRBV6-1 and TRBJ1-3; D gene unclear. This TCR derives from a man aged 50 or older with active or convalescent COVID-19. The CDR3 sequence: CASSEVRGNTIYF. CDR3 nucleotides: TGTGCCAGCAGTGAAGTGCGGGGAAACACCATATATTTT.